The clone carrying this TCR beta chain showed up just a few times. Its antigen is unknown. The sample originates from a study of cytomegalovirus exposure and HLA in healthy donors. Study results and limitations: When analyzed later, a missense DCLRE1C variant was found to be linked to TCR beta V- and J-gene trimming. Productive status was seen about 87% or about 30% of the time for most TCR beta V segments in an earlier analysis. Association of 16,951 TCR beta sequences with HLA alleles was found at 0.05 false discovery rate in a later analysis. An analysis that came later showed most CMV-associated TCR beta chains appearing HLA-restricted.

A multiplex PCR was run with 60 Vbeta primers and 13 Jbeta primers. Sequencing was performed with immunoSEQ multiplex PCR; in TCRdb, only in-frame clones are kept and a portion is missing. The repertoire holds around 130,000 clones, with about 74% as singletons. J gave up 8 bases and V 1 base, and 3 bases lay outside the gene matches. CDR3 length equals 13 residues. Per the germline V gene, CDR1 is LNHNV and CDR2 is YYDKDF (reference sequence). Material for sequencing was PBMCs. This chain links TRBV15 with TRBJ1-1; 8 bases are shared with TRBD1. The TCR originated in a man aged 40-49 years in good health and CMV-seropositive. CDR3 nucleotide sequence: TGTGCCACCAGCAGAGGACAGGGGAGGGAAGCTTTCTTT. Protein: CATSRGQGREAFF.